This T cell receptor (beta chain) was captured in a study of neurological immune-mediated disorders. Study conclusions and caveats: No sharing of CDR3 amino acid sequences was observed among expanded clones across subjects, suggesting private repertoires in all groups.

TCRdb ran MiXCR on the 5' RACE reads and lists one entry per CDR3 protein. Seen here are roughly 38,000 distinct CDR3 sequences, about 7% observed once, and the top ten hold about 4%. V was pared by 6 bases and J by 6 bases, with 27 bases between. The CDR3 sequence is 17 residues long. Per the germline V gene, CDR1 is SQVTM and CDR2 is ANQGSEA. This clonotype appeared many times. What it recognizes is unknown. V is TRBV29-1 and J is TRBJ2-1; TRBD2 might be the D (9 bases). The sequenced material came from PBMCs. This clonotype was sampled from a woman in her forties in good health. The CDR3 here is CSVKDRVWSSGANEQFF. CDR3 coding DNA: TGCAGCGTCAAGGACAGGGTTTGGTCTAGCGGGGCCAATGAGCAGTTCTTC.